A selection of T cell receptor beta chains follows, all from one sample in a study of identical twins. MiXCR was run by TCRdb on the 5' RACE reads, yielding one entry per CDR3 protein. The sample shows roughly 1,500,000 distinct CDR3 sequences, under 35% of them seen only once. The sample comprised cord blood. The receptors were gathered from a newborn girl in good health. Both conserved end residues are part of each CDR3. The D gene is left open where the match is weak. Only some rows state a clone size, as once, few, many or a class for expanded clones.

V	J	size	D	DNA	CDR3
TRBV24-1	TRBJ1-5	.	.	TGTGCCACCAGTGTCTCAGGGTCCAATCAGCCCCAGCATTTT	CATSVSGSNQPQHF
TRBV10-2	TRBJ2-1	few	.	TGCGCCAGCAGTCCGCTAGGGACACTGAGCTCCTACAATGAGCAGTTCTTC	CASSPLGTLSSYNEQFF
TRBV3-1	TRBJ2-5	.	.	TGTGCCAGCAGCCAAGGGGGATACTCACGAGAGACCCAGTACTTC	CASSQGGYSRETQYF
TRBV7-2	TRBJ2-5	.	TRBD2	TGTGCCAGCAGCTTTGTGGGAGGGCGACAAGAGACCCAGTACTTC	CASSFVGGRQETQYF
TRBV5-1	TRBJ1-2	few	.	TGCGCCAGCAGCTTGGAACGGGGAATCTACTATGGCTACACCTTC	CASSLERGIYYGYTF
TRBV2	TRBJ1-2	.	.	TGTGCCAGCAGTGAAGGGGGTGCAGGCCACTATGGCTACACCTTC	CASSEGGAGHYGYTF
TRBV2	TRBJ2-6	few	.	TGTGCCAGCAGCGCCCAGCACCTTAGCGTCCCCCTCTCTGGGGCCAACGTCCTGACTTTC	CASSAQHLSVPLSGANVLTF
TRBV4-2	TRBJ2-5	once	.	TGTGCCAGCAGCCAGTTGTTACTGGGTGGGGATGAGCAGTACTTC	CASSQLLLGGDEQYF
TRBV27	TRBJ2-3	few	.	TGTGCCAGCAGTTTGCGGACGCTAGGCACAGATACGCAGTATTTT	CASSLRTLGTDTQYF
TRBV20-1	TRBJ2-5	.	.	TGCAGTGCTCCCGGGAGAGTTGAGACCCAGTACTTC	CSAPGRVETQYF
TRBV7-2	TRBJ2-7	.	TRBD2	TGTGCCAGCAGCTTAGACGGGACTAGCAATGAGCAGTACTTC	CASSLDGTSNEQYF
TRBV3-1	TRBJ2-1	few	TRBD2	TGTGCCAGCAGCCAAGATCACAGCGGGAGACAGTTCTTC	CASSQDHSGRQFF
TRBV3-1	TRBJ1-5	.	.	TGTGCCAGCAGCCCCCGCAGGACTAATCAGCCCCAGCATTTT	CASSPRRTNQPQHF
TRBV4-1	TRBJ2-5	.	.	TGCGCCAGCAGCCAAGAAGTCCTCAGCCCAGAGACCCAGTACTTC	CASSQEVLSPETQYF
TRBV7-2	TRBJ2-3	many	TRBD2	TGTGCCAGCAGCTTAGTTTTAGGACTAGCGGGGACAGATACGCAGTATTTT	CASSLVLGLAGTDTQYF
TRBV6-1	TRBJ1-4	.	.	TGTGCCAGCACAAAGGGGACCTTTAATGAAAAACTGTTTTTT	CASTKGTFNEKLFF
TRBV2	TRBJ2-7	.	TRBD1	TGTGCCAGCAGTGATAAGGACAGGGGACCTGAGCAGTACTTC	CASSDKDRGPEQYF
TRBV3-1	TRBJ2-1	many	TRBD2	TGTGCCAGCAGCGCGGGACTAGCCTACAATGAGCAGTTCTTC	CASSAGLAYNEQFF
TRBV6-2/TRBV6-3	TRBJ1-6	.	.	TGTGCCAGCAGTTTGAGGGCAGGGAACGTCGGGTCACCCCTCCACTTT	CASSLRAGNVGSPLHF
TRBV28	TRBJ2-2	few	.	TGTGCCAGCAGTGATACTCCCGGGGAGCTGTTTTTT	CASSDTPGELFF
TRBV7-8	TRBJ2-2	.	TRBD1	TGTGCCAACGAGGGACAGGGGGGAGCCTCCACCGGGGAGCTGTTTTTT	CANEGQGGASTGELFF
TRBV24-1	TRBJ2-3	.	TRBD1	TGTGCCACCCGCGGACAGGGGCTCACAGATACGCAGTATTTT	CATRGQGLTDTQYF
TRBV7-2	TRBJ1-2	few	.	TGTGCCAGCAGCCAGGGGCGCGCTGTTAACTATGGCTACACCTTC	CASSQGRAVNYGYTF
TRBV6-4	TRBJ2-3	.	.	TGTGCCAGCACTAGCCGCCCTGGGGATACGCAGTATTTT	CASTSRPGDTQYF
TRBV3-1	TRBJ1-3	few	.	TGTGCCAGCAGCCAAGGACCAGGGACTGGAAACACCATATATTTT	CASSQGPGTGNTIYF
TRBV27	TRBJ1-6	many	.	TGTGCCAGCAACCCCTATAATTCACCCCTCCACTTT	CASNPYNSPLHF
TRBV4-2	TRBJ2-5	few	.	TGTGCCAGCAGCCAAAGGTTGGGTAGTGTCCAAGAGACCCAGTACTTC	CASSQRLGSVQETQYF
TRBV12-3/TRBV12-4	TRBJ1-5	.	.	TGTGCCAGCAGTCCGACACTGGGCTATCAGCCCCAGCATTTT	CASSPTLGYQPQHF
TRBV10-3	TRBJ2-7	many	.	TGTGCCACCAGCCCCCCAGACTACGAGCAGTACTTC	CATSPPDYEQYF
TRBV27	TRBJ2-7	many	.	TGTGCCAGCAGTGCCACAGGGTACGAGCAGTACTTC	CASSATGYEQYF